This T cell receptor beta chain was profiled in a study of blood T cell repertoires in COVID-19. The CDR3 contains 15 residues. V was pared by 5 bases and J by 2 bases, with 9 bases of the junction left unmatched. CDR1 is SGHVS and CDR2 is FNYEAQ in the germline V gene. This table comes from immunoSEQ multiplex PCR, and its TCRdb copy is limited to in-frame clones, with some not included. The table records approximately 50,000 clones, around 90% of them present only once. The chain links TRBV7-6 to TRBJ2-7; 7 positions match TRBD2. Sequenced: peripheral blood. The TCR comes from a man in his fifties or sixties with active COVID-19. CDR3 DNA sequence: TGTGCCAGCAGCCCAGAACTAGCGACTACCTACGAGCAGTACTTC. Translating gives CASSPELATTYEQYF.